This is a list of T cell receptor beta chains from one sample in a study of T-cell memory formation after mild COVID-19. TCRdb re-called the 5' RACE reads through MiXCR, storing one row per CDR3 protein. Counted here are approximately 290,000 distinct CDR3 sequences, roughly 15% occurring once; the ten biggest clones make up roughly 20%. Sequencing used PBMCs or a T cell subset sorted from them (not recorded which). Receptors originate from a man aged 18 to 29 who had mild COVID-19 (a few samples of this study predate the infection). Cell type and time point are not known. CDR3s leave out the opening cysteine and the closing phenylalanine or tryptophan. A clone size is listed for some rows: how often the clone was seen (once, few, many), or a class if it is expanded.

CDR3aa: ASSHAGTNNHGYT; v_gene: TRBV4-2; abundance: -
CDR3aa: ASSQVQSLYTEAF; v_gene: TRBV4-1; abundance: -
CDR3aa: ASSLGAGTFMNTEAF; v_gene: TRBV12-3/TRBV12-4; abundance: -
CDR3aa: ASSSREGQPQH; v_gene: TRBV6-5; abundance: -
CDR3aa: SIRAPQETQY; v_gene: TRBV29-1; abundance: few
CDR3aa: ASSQVLDYVRGTQY; v_gene: TRBV4-3; abundance: many
CDR3aa: ASGGYGYT; v_gene: TRBV12-3/TRBV12-4; abundance: many
CDR3aa: SVRTYGYT; v_gene: TRBV29-1; abundance: -
CDR3aa: ASSPHDLGGDTQY; v_gene: TRBV9; abundance: few
CDR3aa: ASSFPGQGKNIQY; v_gene: TRBV5-4; abundance: few
CDR3aa: ASSTLAGGPWETQY; v_gene: TRBV7-2; abundance: few
CDR3aa: ASSVGGDTQY; v_gene: TRBV9; abundance: many
CDR3aa: ASTMGGASGETQY; v_gene: TRBV12-3/TRBV12-4; abundance: many
CDR3aa: SVAQGSQPQH; v_gene: TRBV29-1; abundance: -
CDR3aa: ASTRDRGHLGNTEAF; v_gene: TRBV6-2/TRBV6-3; abundance: few
CDR3aa: ASRTGTSYGYT; v_gene: TRBV6-5; abundance: few
CDR3aa: ASLRAGYEQY; v_gene: TRBV12-3/TRBV12-4; abundance: many
CDR3aa: ATTGTGADTQY; v_gene: TRBV5-1; abundance: -
CDR3aa: ASRPSFDFRGLQETQY; v_gene: TRBV7-9; abundance: few
CDR3aa: ASSYPGLGANVLT; v_gene: TRBV5-4; abundance: -
CDR3aa: ASSQVPRGSTEAF; v_gene: TRBV4-3; abundance: few
CDR3aa: ASSPQRVMGEQF; v_gene: TRBV4-3; abundance: few
CDR3aa: SVAPGINYEQY; v_gene: TRBV29-1; abundance: many
CDR3aa: ASSVALGVTEAF; v_gene: TRBV9; abundance: -
CDR3aa: ASSYGSLYTGELF; v_gene: TRBV6-5; abundance: -
CDR3aa: ASRETGAKNIQY; v_gene: TRBV6-2/TRBV6-3; abundance: few
CDR3aa: ASSRQGTASTDTQY; v_gene: TRBV4-3; abundance: few